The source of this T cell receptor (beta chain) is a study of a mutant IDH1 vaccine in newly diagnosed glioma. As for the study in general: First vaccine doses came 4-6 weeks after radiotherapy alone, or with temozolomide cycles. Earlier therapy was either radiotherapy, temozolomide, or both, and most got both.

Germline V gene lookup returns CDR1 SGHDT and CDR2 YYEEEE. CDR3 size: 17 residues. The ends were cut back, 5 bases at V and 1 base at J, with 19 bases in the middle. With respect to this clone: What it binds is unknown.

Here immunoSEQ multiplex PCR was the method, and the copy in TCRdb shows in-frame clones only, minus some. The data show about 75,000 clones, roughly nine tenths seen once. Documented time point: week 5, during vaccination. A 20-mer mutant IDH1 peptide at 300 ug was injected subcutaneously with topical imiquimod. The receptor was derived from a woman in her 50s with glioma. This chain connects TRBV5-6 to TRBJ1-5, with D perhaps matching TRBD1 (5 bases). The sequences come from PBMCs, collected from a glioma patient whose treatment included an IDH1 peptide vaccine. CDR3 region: CASSRGTSGGSNQPQHF. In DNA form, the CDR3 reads TGTGCCAGCAGTCGCGGGACTTCGGGGGGGAGCAATCAGCCCCAGCATTTT.